Here is one TCR beta chain with its context. Its specificity is not known. This specimen comes from a study of T cell responses to AZD1222 COVID-19 vaccine. Findings and limits, study-wide: Spike-specific TCR depth and breadth grew after two AZD1222 doses.

The CDR3 is 13 amino acids. Germline CDR1 GTSNPN, CDR2 SVGIG (reference sequence). V was pared by 1 base and J by 7 bases, with 1 base of the junction left unmatched. The repertoire was sequenced with immunoSEQ multiplex PCR; TCRdb's copy has only in-frame clones and lacks some. The table has tens of thousands of clones, about 85% seen once. The chain employs TRBV30 and TRBJ1-6; 7 bases map to TRBD1. This clonotype was sampled from an adult in good health. The sample consisted of peripheral blood, taken on day 0 of AZD1222 vaccination. CDR3 loop: CAWSGQGNSPLHF. Here the CDR3 DNA reads TGTGCCTGGAGTGGACAGGGAAATTCACCCCTCCACTTT.